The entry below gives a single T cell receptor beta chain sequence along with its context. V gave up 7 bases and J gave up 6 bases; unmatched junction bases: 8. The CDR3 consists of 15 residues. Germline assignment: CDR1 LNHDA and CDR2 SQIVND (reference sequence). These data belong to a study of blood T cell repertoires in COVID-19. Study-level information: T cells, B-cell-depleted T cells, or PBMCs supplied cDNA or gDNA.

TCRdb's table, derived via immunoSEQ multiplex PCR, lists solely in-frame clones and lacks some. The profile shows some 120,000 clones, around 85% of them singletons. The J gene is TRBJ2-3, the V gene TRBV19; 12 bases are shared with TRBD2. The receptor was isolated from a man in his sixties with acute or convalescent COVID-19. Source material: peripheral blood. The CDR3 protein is CASTPSGRAWDTQYF. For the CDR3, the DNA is TGTGCCAGTACCCCTAGCGGGAGGGCCTGGGATACGCAGTATTTT.